One and the same sample provided the 21 T cell receptor beta chains below, sequenced in a study. TCRdb fed the RT-PCR reads into MiXCR, producing one record per CDR3 protein. The sample has about 700,000 distinct CDR3 sequences; approximately 15% are singletons. The source material was memory CD4+ T cells from blood. The origin of the receptors is a female donor in good health, serving as a healthy control.

The CDR3 region has the DNA TGTGCCAGCAGCCAAAGCTTTGCGAGGGATTCACCCCTCCACTTT. Protein sequence: CASSQSFARDSPLHF. This chain connects TRBV3-1 to TRBJ1-6; D gene ambiguous. This CDR3 has 15 residues. Germline assignment: CDR1 LGHDT and CDR2 YNNKEL (reference sequence). V gave up 2 bases and J gave up 8 bases, with 13 bases separating them.

Comments on this clonotype: The conserved phenylalanine or tryptophan normally closing the CDR3 is absent here, so this likely arose from a read error. This chain uses TRBV9 with TRBJ2-1; D is ambiguous. V shed 0 bases and J shed 7 bases, with 11 bases lying between them. Looked up from germline, CDR1 is SGDLS and CDR2 is YYNGEE. This CDR3 is 14 amino acids long. The CDR3 here is CASSVGSTKNEQFL. CDR3 sequence (DNA): TGTGCCAGCAGCGTAGGCTCCACTAAGAATGAGCAGTTCTTA.

This clonotype was seen at least ten times. The chain recombines TRBV6-6 with TRBJ1-5, with D perhaps TRBD1 (6 bases). The CDR3 has 15 residues. Trimming took 10 bases from V and 0 from J, leaving 16 bases between them. Germline CDR1 MNHNY, CDR2 SVGAGI (reference sequence). The DNA of the CDR3 is TGTGCCATAGGGACACCGAGTTATAGCAATCAGCCCCAGCATTTT. Translating it yields CAIGTPSYSNQPQHF.

The chain combines TRBV20-1 with TRBJ1-1; D not certain. Trimming shortened V by 5 bases and J by 4 bases, and 20 bases separated the two germline ends. CDR3 length: 15 amino acids. Germline V gives CDR1 DFQATT, CDR2 SNEGSKA (reference sequence). Here the CDR3 reads CSARPWGMKSTEAFF. The CDR3 coding sequence is TGCAGTGCTCGCCCCTGGGGAATGAAGAGCACTGAAGCTTTCTTT.

The sample holds many counts of this clonotype. The V call is TRBV5-6, the J call TRBJ1-5; D may be TRBD1 (6 bases). The germline V and J ends were trimmed by 3 bases and 3 bases, with 10 bases remaining between them. The length of the CDR3 is 14 residues. Germline values: CDR1 SGHDT, CDR2 YYEEEE. The CDR3 DNA follows: TGTGCCAGCAGCTCCAGGGGAACCAATCAGCCCCAGCATTTT. Protein product: CASSSRGTNQPQHF. Based on the CDR3 plus reference TRBV5-6 and TRBJ1-5, the full variable domain is DAGVTQSPTHLIKTRGQQVTLRCSPKSGHDTVSWYQQALGQGPQFIFQYYEEEERQRGNFPDRFSGHQFPNYSSELNVNALLLGDSALYLCASSSRGTNQPQHFGDGTRLSIL.

This clonotype came up a few times. V gene TRBV4-3 combines with J gene TRBJ1-4; no definite D call. The CDR3 is 13 amino acids. V gave up 2 bases and J gave up 4 bases, with 5 bases separating them. Germline-derived CDR1 and CDR2 are LGHNA and YSLEER. CDR3 nucleotide sequence: TGCGCCAGCAGCCAACACCGTAATGAAAAACTGTTTTTT. Translating gives CASSQHRNEKLFF.

This clonotype occurred many times. The V gene is TRBV20-1, the J gene TRBJ2-7, with TRBD2 identical over 7 bases. CDR3 length: 14 residues. CDR1 and CDR2 from the germline V gene are DFQATT and SNEGSKA (reference sequence). The V and J ends lost 6 bases and 0 bases, in that order; junction bases with no gene match: 8. CDR3 DNA sequence: TGCAGTGCAGAAGTTCCGGGAGGCTCCTACGAGCAGTACTTC. It encodes CSAEVPGGSYEQYF.

This clonotype was picked up many times. The chain links TRBV5-5 to TRBJ1-1, with D perhaps matching TRBD1 (5 bases). This CDR3 is 15 amino acids long. V was shortened by 0 bases and J by 2 bases, with 11 bases between the two germline ends. The germline CDR1 and CDR2 sequences are SGHKS and YYEKEE (reference sequence). CDR3 sequence reads: CASSLGLGVNTEAFF. CDR3 coding DNA: TGTGCCAGCAGCTTGGGTCTGGGGGTTAACACTGAAGCTTTCTTT.

This clonotype was counted between two and nine times. V gene TRBV27 combines with J gene TRBJ2-5; D is perhaps TRBD1 or TRBD2 (5 bases each). The germline V gene has CDR1 MNHEY and CDR2 SMNVEV (reference sequence). The CDR3 runs 14 residues. V was cut by 3 bases and J by 4 bases, with 12 bases left in between. The CDR3 bases are TGTGCCAGCAGTTTCATCAGGGACGGAGAGACCCAGTACTTC. As protein: CASSFIRDGETQYF.

This chain links TRBV28 with TRBJ1-1; 10 positions agree with TRBD1. V lost 4 bases and J lost 5; bases outside the gene matches: 7. The germline V gene has CDR1 MDHEN and CDR2 SYDVKM. The length of the CDR3 is 15 residues. As DNA, the CDR3 is TGTGCCAGCAGTTCTGGGGACAGGGGTGATACTGAAGCTTTCTTT. Its translation is CASSSGDRGDTEAFF.

The rearrangement links TRBV20-1 to TRBJ2-1; possible D gene TRBD2, 6 bases. Germline assignment: CDR1 DFQATT and CDR2 SNEGSKA (reference sequence). This CDR3 contains 15 residues. Between the trimmed V and J ends, which lost 4 bases and 0 bases, there was a span of 13 bases. As DNA, the CDR3 is TGCAGTGCTATGGGCGCGGGACTCTCCTACAATGAGCAGTTCTTC. This codes for CSAMGAGLSYNEQFF.

This clonotype was counted only a few times. The chain couples TRBV19 to TRBJ2-2; 9 nucleotides align to TRBD2. CDR3 length equals 14 residues. The germline V gene encodes CDR1 LNHDA and CDR2 SQIVND (reference sequence). J was trimmed by 8 bases and V by 3 bases; bases with no gene match: 4. The CDR3 nucleotides are TGTGCCAGTAGTATGGGACTAGCAATGGGGGAGCTGTTTTTT. Translated: CASSMGLAMGELFF.

The DNA of the CDR3 is TGTGCCAGCAGCCAAGGCCAATCCTTCTCTGGGGCCAACGTCCTGACTTTC. It specifies CASSQGQSFSGANVLTF. The chain employs TRBV4-2 and TRBJ2-6; no definite D call. Germline lookup yields CDR1 LGHNA and CDR2 YNFKEQ. V was clipped by 1 base and J by 0 bases, with 10 bases between them. CDR3 length: 17 amino acids.

The chain couples TRBV20-1 to TRBJ2-7, with 10 bases aligning to TRBD2. Trimming removed 1 base from V and 5 bases from J; junction bases left unmatched: 5. This CDR3 has 14 amino acids. The germline CDR1 and CDR2 sequences are DFQATT and SNEGSKA (reference sequence). CDR3 DNA: TGCAGTGCTAGAGCTAGCGGGAGTCGACACGAGCAGTACTTC. Translated: CSARASGSRHEQYF.

This clonotype has a count of ten or more. The chain couples TRBV6-5 to TRBJ1-4; a possible D gene is TRBD1 (5 bases). Germline V lookup: CDR1 MNHEY, CDR2 SVGAGI. V lost 2 bases and J 6 bases, leaving 7 bases between the germline ends. The CDR3 is 13 amino acids. CDR3 coding DNA: TGTGCCAGCAGTTACCTAGGGGATGAAAAACTGTTTTTT. Residues: CASSYLGDEKLFF.

The V and J genes are TRBV5-4 and TRBJ1-2; no clear D. V was pared by 3 bases and J by 3 bases, with 12 bases between. The germline V gene encodes CDR1 SGHNT and CDR2 YYREEE (reference sequence). This CDR3 region has 14 residues. CDR3 sequence (DNA): TGTGCCAGCAGCTCCCCCCTCGGATACTATGGCTACACCTTC. Its protein product is CASSSPLGYYGYTF. Variable domain in full (rest from reference TRBV5-4 and TRBJ1-2): ETGVTQSPTHLIKTRGQQVTLRCSSQSGHNTVSWYQQALGQGPQFIFQYYREEENGRGNFPPRFSGLQFPNYSSELNVNALELDDSALYLCASSSPLGYYGYTFGSGTRLTVV.

This clonotype was observed a few times. This sequence joins TRBV3-1 and TRBJ1-1, with D tentatively TRBD1 (5 bases). V was pared by 4 bases and J by 4 bases, with 16 bases between. The CDR3 totals 15 residues. Germline V gene lookup returns CDR1 LGHDT and CDR2 YNNKEL (reference sequence). The CDR3: CASSPHQGRGTEAFF. The CDR3 DNA is TGTGCCAGCAGCCCCCACCAAGGGAGGGGCACTGAAGCTTTCTTT.

The chain is built from TRBV7-2 and TRBJ1-5; D is undetermined. Per the germline V gene, CDR1 is SGHTA and CDR2 is FQGNSA. There are 15 residues in the CDR3. The V end was cut by 0 bases, the J end by 3 bases, with 9 bases between. CDR3 coding DNA: TGTGCCAGCAGCTTAGCGGGTCTCCACAATCAGCCCCAGCATTTT. This encodes CASSLAGLHNQPQHF. Full variable domain (missing parts from reference TRBV7-2 and TRBJ1-5): GAGVSQSPSNKVTEKGKDVELRCDPISGHTALYWYRQSLGQGLEFLIYFQGNSAPDKSGLPSDRFSAERTGGSVSTLTIQRTQQEDSAVYLCASSLAGLHNQPQHFGDGTRLSIL.

This clonotype occurred many times. The rearrangement joins TRBV10-2 to TRBJ1-2, with TRBD1 identical over 9 bases. V shed 8 bases, J shed 4 bases, and the junction held 11 bases outside the gene matches. The CDR3 sequence is 15 residues long. Germline CDR1 reads WSHSY; CDR2 reads SAAADI. CDR3 in DNA: TGCGCCAGCGGATGGACAGGGGCTGAAAGCTATGGCTACACCTTC. Its translation is CASGWTGAESYGYTF.

The chain employs TRBV28 and TRBJ2-4; D unclear. The CDR3 extends over 13 amino acids. In germline, CDR1 is MDHEN, CDR2 SYDVKM. V lost 5 bases and J 6 bases, leaving 11 bases between the germline ends. CDR3 bases: TGTGCCAGCAGTCCCCACGAAACAAACATTCAGTACTTC. This sequence encodes CASSPHETNIQYF.

The chain uses TRBV12-3 or TRBV12-4 and TRBJ2-1; 8 positions match TRBD2. The CDR3 spans 13 residues. J gave up 9 bases and V 5 bases, and 6 bases lay outside the gene matches. This CDR3 is CASSLRLATEQFF. The CDR3 coding sequence is TGTGCCAGCAGTCTCAGACTAGCGACTGAGCAGTTCTTC.